This TCR beta chain is drawn from a study of T cells in Graves' hyperthyroidism and ophthalmopathy. Amplified TCR beta CDR3 regions came from RNA transcripts. TCR CDR3 underwent first-round RT-PCR with the HTBI primer set. TCRdb reprocessed the multiplex PCR reads via MiXCR and lists one record per CDR3 protein. This table holds roughly 240,000 distinct CDR3 sequences, 15% to 20% found once. CDR1 MNHNS and CDR2 SASEGT come from the germline V gene. The CDR3 covers 16 residues. Trimming removed 5 bases at V and 0 bases at J, with 16 bases between. Study observations and caveats: Most thyroid clonotypes expanded above 0.001 appeared in blood too.

This clonotype was counted many times. Its antigen remains unidentified. 9.5 to 10 ml fresh peripheral blood yielded the PBMCs. The sample was blood. The sequence came from a woman aged 18-29 years with Graves' ophthalmopathy. The rearrangement joins TRBV6-1 to TRBJ1-1, with D hard to call. CDR3 protein: CASSFYPLGLNTEAFF. As DNA, the CDR3 is TGTGCCAGCAGTTTTTACCCCCTGGGGTTGAACACTGAAGCTTTCTTT.